This T cell receptor (beta chain) was sequenced during a study of chemoradiotherapy in HPV16-positive cancers. Whole-study results and caveats: HPV-specific T cells were functionally defined from only a couple of HPV16-positive patients.

V dropped 9 bases and J dropped 3 bases, with 18 bases sitting between them. This CDR3 is 15 amino acids long. CDR1 and CDR2 from the germline V gene are ENHRY and SYGVKD. Notes on this clone: The antigen remains unidentified.

The protocol was immunoSEQ multiplex PCR, while the TCRdb copy is restricted to in-frame clones and leaves out a portion. The data hold fewer than 9,500 clones, with over 55% observed a single time. The clonotype comes from a human donor with HPV-associated anogenital cancer. The V gene is TRBV10-3, the J gene TRBJ1-3, with D maybe TRBD1 (6 bases). The sample in question was tumor tissue, obtained from a patient who underwent chemoradiotherapy. CDR3 residues: CAMGGGSGNGNTIYF. For the CDR3, the DNA is TGTGCCATGGGAGGGGGGTCCGGAAATGGAAACACCATATATTTT.